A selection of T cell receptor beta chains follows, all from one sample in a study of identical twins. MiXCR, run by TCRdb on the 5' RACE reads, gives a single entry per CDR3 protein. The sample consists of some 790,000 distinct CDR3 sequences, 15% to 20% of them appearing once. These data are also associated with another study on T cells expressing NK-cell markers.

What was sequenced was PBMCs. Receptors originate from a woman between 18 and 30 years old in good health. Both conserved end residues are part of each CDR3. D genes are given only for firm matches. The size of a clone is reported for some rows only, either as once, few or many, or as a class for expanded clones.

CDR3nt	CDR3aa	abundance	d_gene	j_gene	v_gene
TGTGCCAGCAGGACTAGCTCGAACACTGAAGCTTTCTTT	CASRTSSNTEAFF	.	.	TRBJ1-1	TRBV6-1
TGCAGTGCTAGAGTACTCTCGGCTAGCGGGGGGATAAGCTCCTACAATGAGCAGTTCTTC	CSARVLSASGGISSYNEQFF	.	TRBD2	TRBJ2-1	TRBV20-1
TGCGCCAGCAGCATTAGCGGGGGGGCGGACAATGAGCAGTTCTTC	CASSISGGADNEQFF	few	TRBD2	TRBJ2-1	TRBV5-1
TGTGCCAGCAGTGAGCCCCAGGGGGGTGAGCAGTTCTTC	CASSEPQGGEQFF	few	.	TRBJ2-1	TRBV2
TGCGCCAGCAGCTTAGGTATGGGGCGCACAGATACGCAGTATTTT	CASSLGMGRTDTQYF	few	.	TRBJ2-3	TRBV5-1
TGTGCCAGCAGCCTCGGGAGCCAGGTAGGGAATGAGCAGTTCTTC	CASSLGSQVGNEQFF	.	.	TRBJ2-1	TRBV3-1
TGTGCCAGCAGCGCAGGGGCCACTGAAGCTTTCTTT	CASSAGATEAFF	many	.	TRBJ1-1	TRBV12-3/TRBV12-4
TGTGCCAGCAGCTTAACCTTACAGGGGGCTGCTGGCTACACCTTC	CASSLTLQGAAGYTF	few	TRBD1	TRBJ1-2	TRBV7-8
TGCGCCAGCAGCCAAGATGGCGCAGATAAACTGTTTTTT	CASSQDGADKLFF	few	.	TRBJ1-4	TRBV4-3
TGTGCCAGCAGTTACCCGACGAGTGTGTGGAGCTACACCTTC	CASSYPTSVWSYTF	few	.	TRBJ1-2	TRBV6-5
TGTGCCAGCAGCCAACCGTCTTACAATGAGCAGTTCTTC	CASSQPSYNEQFF	few	.	TRBJ2-1	TRBV3-1
TGCGCCAGCAGCTTTGGAATTCCAAATACGCAGTATTTT	CASSFGIPNTQYF	few	.	TRBJ2-3	TRBV5-1
TGTGCCAGCAGCTCCGACCGACTAATGAACGAGCAGTACTTC	CASSSDRLMNEQYF	.	.	TRBJ2-7	TRBV7-2
TGCAGTGCTAGAAGAGGGTTGGAGACCCAGTACTTC	CSARRGLETQYF	.	.	TRBJ2-5	TRBV20-1
TGTGCCACCAGCACTTTTAGGGGTGGCTACACCTTC	CATSTFRGGYTF	few	.	TRBJ1-2	TRBV15
TGTGCCAGCAGCCGGGGACAGGGAAACGCTGAAGCTTTCTTT	CASSRGQGNAEAFF	few	TRBD1	TRBJ1-1	TRBV7-9
TGTGCCAGCAGTGAAGAGCCCAGGCCCAAATCACCCCTCCACTTT	CASSEEPRPKSPLHF	.	.	TRBJ1-6	TRBV6-1
TGTGCCACCAGTGCCGGGACAGCTTTCAACAATGAGCAGTTCTTC	CATSAGTAFNNEQFF	few	TRBD1	TRBJ2-1	TRBV24-1
TGTGCCAGCAGTTTTGCGGGTGACAACTATGGCTACACCTTC	CASSFAGDNYGYTF	few	.	TRBJ1-2	TRBV12-3/TRBV12-4
TGTGCCAGCTCCATCTCCGGGACAGGGCCCTACGAGCAGTACTTC	CASSISGTGPYEQYF	few	TRBD1	TRBJ2-7	TRBV18
TGTGCCAGCAGTCCGACTCTTAGCGAGCAGTACTTC	CASSPTLSEQYF	few	.	TRBJ2-7	TRBV7-2
TGCAGTGCCTCAGTGGGCTGGTCAGATACGCAGTATTTT	CSASVGWSDTQYF	few	.	TRBJ2-3	TRBV20-1
TGCAGTGCTAGTAAGGGAAACAATGAGCAGTTCTTC	CSASKGNNEQFF	.	.	TRBJ2-1	TRBV20-1
TGTGCCAGTACCTGGGACACATACATTCAGTACTTC	CASTWDTYIQYF	few	.	TRBJ2-4	TRBV12-3/TRBV12-4
TGTGCCAGCAGCCTCCTAAGCGGGGCCTTACGATATGGCTACACCTTC	CASSLLSGALRYGYTF	.	.	TRBJ1-2	TRBV3-1
TGCAGTGCTAGACCAGCAAGGGGAAGCACCGGGGAGCTGTTTTTT	CSARPARGSTGELFF	.	.	TRBJ2-2	TRBV20-1
TGTACCAGCAGCAGTTTTAGCCTAGCGGGGGGGTCGTCCTACAATGAGCAGTTCTTC	CTSSSFSLAGGSSYNEQFF	.	TRBD2	TRBJ2-1	TRBV12-3/TRBV12-4
TGCAGCGTTGATAAACAGGGAACTTACAATGAGCAGTTCTTC	CSVDKQGTYNEQFF	.	.	TRBJ2-1	TRBV29-1
TGCGCCAGCAGCTTAAATGGGGCGAGGACTGAAGCTTTCTTT	CASSLNGARTEAFF	.	.	TRBJ1-1	TRBV5-1
TGTGCCAGCAGTCCTTTGTCGGCAGTCCTACTGGTCAATGAGCAGTTCTTC	CASSPLSAVLLVNEQFF	.	.	TRBJ2-1	TRBV2
TGCGCCAGCAGCCGCGCGGGACTCTCCTCCTACAATGAGCAGTTCTTC	CASSRAGLSSYNEQFF	few	.	TRBJ2-1	TRBV5-1
TGTGCCAGCAGCCCCTGGTCCTCCCCGGATACGCAGTATTTT	CASSPWSSPDTQYF	.	.	TRBJ2-3	TRBV6-1
TGCAGTGCTTCGCCAAACAGGGGTCGGAATGAGCAGTTCTTC	CSASPNRGRNEQFF	.	TRBD1	TRBJ2-1	TRBV20-1
TGTGCCAGCAGCTCCTCGGTACAGGAAGCTTTCTTT	CASSSSVQEAFF	once	.	TRBJ1-1	TRBV6-5
TGCGCCAGCAGCTTGGGGACTAGCGGGAGTAGTCCCTACGAGCAGTACTTC	CASSLGTSGSSPYEQYF	few	TRBD2	TRBJ2-7	TRBV5-1
TGTGCCACCAGCAGCGGACAGGGGCAGGACATTCAGTACTTC	CATSSGQGQDIQYF	.	TRBD1	TRBJ2-4	TRBV15
TGTGCCAGCAGCTTAGGAACAGTGTTCACAGATACGCAGTATTTT	CASSLGTVFTDTQYF	.	.	TRBJ2-3	TRBV11-2
TGTGCCAGCAGCCAGGGACGGCCCCATCAGCCCCAGCATTTT	CASSQGRPHQPQHF	.	.	TRBJ1-5	TRBV12-3/TRBV12-4
TGTGCCAGCAGCTTAGAGGAGGGAGGGGACAATGAGCAGTTCTTC	CASSLEEGGDNEQFF	.	TRBD2	TRBJ2-1	TRBV7-9
TGTGCCAGCAGTTTATCCGGCCGGGGCCTTCGTAGGAATGAGCAGTTCTTC	CASSLSGRGLRRNEQFF	.	.	TRBJ2-1	TRBV12-3/TRBV12-4
TGCGCCAGCAGCGGACAGGAGTTATGGGATACGCAGTATTTT	CASSGQELWDTQYF	.	TRBD1	TRBJ2-3	TRBV5-1
TGTGCCAGCATCGAAGGGTTGGGCGGCTTCAATGAGCAGTTCTTC	CASIEGLGGFNEQFF	few	.	TRBJ2-1	TRBV12-3/TRBV12-4
TGTGCCACGGGGTTGCAGATCTACGAGCAGTACTTC	CATGLQIYEQYF	few	.	TRBJ2-7	TRBV10-3
TGCAGTGCAAAAGGACTAGCGGGGTCCTACAATGAGCAGTTCTTC	CSAKGLAGSYNEQFF	few	TRBD2	TRBJ2-1	TRBV20-1